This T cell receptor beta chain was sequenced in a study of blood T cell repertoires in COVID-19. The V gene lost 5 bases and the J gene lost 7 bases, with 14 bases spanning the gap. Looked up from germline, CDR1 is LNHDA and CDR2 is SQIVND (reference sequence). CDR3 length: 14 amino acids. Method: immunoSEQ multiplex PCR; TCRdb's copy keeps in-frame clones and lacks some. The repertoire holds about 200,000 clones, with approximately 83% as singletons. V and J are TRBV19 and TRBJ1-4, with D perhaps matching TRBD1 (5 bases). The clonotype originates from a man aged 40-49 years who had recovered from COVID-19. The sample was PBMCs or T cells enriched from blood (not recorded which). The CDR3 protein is CASSPGGGTEKLFF. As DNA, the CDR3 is TGTGCCAGTAGTCCCGGCGGGGGAACTGAAAAACTGTTTTTT.